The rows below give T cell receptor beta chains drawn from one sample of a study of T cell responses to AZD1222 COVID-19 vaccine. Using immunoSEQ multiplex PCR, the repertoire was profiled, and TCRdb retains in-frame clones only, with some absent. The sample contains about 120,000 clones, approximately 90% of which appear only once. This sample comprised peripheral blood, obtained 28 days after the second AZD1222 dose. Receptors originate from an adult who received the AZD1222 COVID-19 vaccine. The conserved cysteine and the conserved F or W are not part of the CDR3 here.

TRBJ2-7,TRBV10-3,AISLRDRGGYEQY
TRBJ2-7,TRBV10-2,ASGRGNRNEQY
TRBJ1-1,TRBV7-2,ASSPFIDSRIIMNTEAF
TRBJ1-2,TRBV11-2,ASSLDRVGGVNYGYT
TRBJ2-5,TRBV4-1,ASSQNTAVETQY
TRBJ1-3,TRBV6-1,ASREGTASGNTIY
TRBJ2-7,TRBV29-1,SVVGTGFSYEQY
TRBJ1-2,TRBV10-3,AISESSAGVGYT
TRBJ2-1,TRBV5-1,ASSFLSSNNEQF
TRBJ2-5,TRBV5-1,ASSSPGQASQETQY
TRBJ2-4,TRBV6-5,ASSYSALAKNIQY
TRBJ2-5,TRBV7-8,ASSPTKETQY
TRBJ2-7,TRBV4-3,ASSATSGGSYEQY
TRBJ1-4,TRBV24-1,ATSDGTYNEKLF
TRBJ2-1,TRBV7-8,ASSSLTSVEQF
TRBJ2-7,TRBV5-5,ASSPTGDEQY
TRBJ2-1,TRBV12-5,ARSYSGGGEQF
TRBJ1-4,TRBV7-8,ASSRGGALGEKLF
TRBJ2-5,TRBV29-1,SGRIAGGLEETQY
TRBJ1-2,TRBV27,ASSTNNNRVGYT
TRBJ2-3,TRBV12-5,ASGHGLAGSDTQY
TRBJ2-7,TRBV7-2,ASSPGGATTYEQY
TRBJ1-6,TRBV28,ASSLSPQGDSPLH
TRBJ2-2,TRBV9,ASSLLGGQNTGELF
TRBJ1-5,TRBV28,ASSLSGQGYPPQH
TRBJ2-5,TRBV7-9,ASSFGLPGGETQY
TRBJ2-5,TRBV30,AWSQQQTSGATQY
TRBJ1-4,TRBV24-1,ATKAIRGAEKLF
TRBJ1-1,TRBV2,ATKTGRRNTEAF
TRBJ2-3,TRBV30,AGYRGDTQY
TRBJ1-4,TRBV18,ASSPVATNEKLF
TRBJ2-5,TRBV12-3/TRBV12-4,ASTGRIQETQY
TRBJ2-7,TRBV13,ASSLRGRGSYEQY
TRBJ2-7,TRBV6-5,ASRYTGTGESVQY
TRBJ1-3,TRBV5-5,ASSLGGAENTIY
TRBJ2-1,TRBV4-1,ASSRGYNEQF
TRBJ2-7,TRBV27,ASSLSGLAGAEQY
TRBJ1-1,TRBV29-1,SAWKGAYTEAF
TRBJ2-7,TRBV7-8,ASSPGRTDAFQQY
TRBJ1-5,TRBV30,AWSSGDWPQH
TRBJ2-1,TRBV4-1,ASSEGQGANEQF
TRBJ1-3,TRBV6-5,ASSYSGEAGNTIY
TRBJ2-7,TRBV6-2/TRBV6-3,ASSSLAQSSYEQY
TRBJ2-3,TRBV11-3,ASSWDGQGGADTQY
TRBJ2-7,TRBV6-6,ASSDPGQGSYEQY
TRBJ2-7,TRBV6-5,ATSRDRASTEQY
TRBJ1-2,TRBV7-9,ASSRGGGQNDYGYT
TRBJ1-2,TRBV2,ASSARAQGVYGYT
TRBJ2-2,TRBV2,ASRRDSSTGELF
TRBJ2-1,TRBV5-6,ASSSPPLAGTSYNEQF
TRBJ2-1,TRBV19,ASSMGFIKARGWPYNEQF
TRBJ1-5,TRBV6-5,ASIGTGYYQPQH
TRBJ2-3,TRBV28,ASSSGGSTDTQY
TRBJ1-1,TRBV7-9,ASSTSRGRSTEAF
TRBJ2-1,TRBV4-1,ASSQGLSSGVDNEQF
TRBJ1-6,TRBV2,ALRGSSSYNSPLH
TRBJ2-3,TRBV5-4,ASSKDFGTDTQY